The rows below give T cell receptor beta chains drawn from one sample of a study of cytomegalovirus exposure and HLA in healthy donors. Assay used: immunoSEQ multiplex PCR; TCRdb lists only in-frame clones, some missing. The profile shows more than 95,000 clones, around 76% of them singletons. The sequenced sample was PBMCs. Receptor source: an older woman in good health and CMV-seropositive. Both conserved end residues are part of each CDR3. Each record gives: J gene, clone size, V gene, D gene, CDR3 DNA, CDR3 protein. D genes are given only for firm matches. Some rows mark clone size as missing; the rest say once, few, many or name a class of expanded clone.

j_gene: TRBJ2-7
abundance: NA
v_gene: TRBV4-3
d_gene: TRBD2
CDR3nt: TGCGCCAGCAGCCAAGTTAGGACTAGCGGGAAGTACGAGCAGTACTTC
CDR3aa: CASSQVRTSGKYEQYF

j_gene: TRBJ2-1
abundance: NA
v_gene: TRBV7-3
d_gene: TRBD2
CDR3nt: TGTGCCAGCAGCCCAAGCGGGGGGGCCTACAATGAGCAGTTCTTC
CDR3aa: CASSPSGGAYNEQFF

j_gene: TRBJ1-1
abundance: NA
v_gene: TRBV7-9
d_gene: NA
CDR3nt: TGTGCCAGCAGTCGACTCCCCCAGGGCCCGCCGAACACTGAAGCTTTCTTT
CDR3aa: CASSRLPQGPPNTEAFF

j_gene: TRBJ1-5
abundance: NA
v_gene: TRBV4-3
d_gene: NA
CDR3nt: TGCGCCAGCAGCCAAGCCCTATTCAATCAGCCCCAGCATTTT
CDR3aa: CASSQALFNQPQHF

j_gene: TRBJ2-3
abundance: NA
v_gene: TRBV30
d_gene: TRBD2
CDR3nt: TGTGCCTGGGGGAGGTTCGGGACTAGCGGGAAAGATACGCAGTATTTT
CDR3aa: CAWGRFGTSGKDTQYF

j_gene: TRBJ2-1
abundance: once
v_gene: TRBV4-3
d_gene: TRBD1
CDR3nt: TGCGCCAGCAGACCCCTACAGGGGGCCGCGTTCGATGAGCAGTTCTTC
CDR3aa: CASRPLQGAAFDEQFF

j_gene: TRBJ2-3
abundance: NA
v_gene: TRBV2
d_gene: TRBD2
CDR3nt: TGTGCCAGCAGAGGACTAGTAGATGCAGATACGCAGTATTTT
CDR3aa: CASRGLVDADTQYF

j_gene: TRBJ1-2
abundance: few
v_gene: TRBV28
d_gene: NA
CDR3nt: TGTGCCAGCAGTCCCCCATCGACAGGCCGAAACTATGGCTACACCTTC
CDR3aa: CASSPPSTGRNYGYTF

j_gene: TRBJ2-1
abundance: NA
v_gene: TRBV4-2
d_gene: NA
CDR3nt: TGTGCCAGCAGCCAAGAGGAGTACAATGAGCAGTTCTTC
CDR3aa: CASSQEEYNEQFF

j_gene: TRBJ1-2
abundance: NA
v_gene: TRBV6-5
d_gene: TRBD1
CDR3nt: TGTGCCAGCAGTAAGGGACAGGCCTTTAACTATGGCTACACCTTC
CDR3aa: CASSKGQAFNYGYTF

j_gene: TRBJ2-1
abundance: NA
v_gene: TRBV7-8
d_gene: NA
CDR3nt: TGTGCCAGCAGCCCGGGGGAGGTCTACTACAATGAGCAGTTCTTC
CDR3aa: CASSPGEVYYNEQFF

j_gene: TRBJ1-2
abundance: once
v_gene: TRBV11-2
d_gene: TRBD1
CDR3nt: TGTGCCAGCAGCCCGACAGGGAACTATGGCTACACCTTC
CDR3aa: CASSPTGNYGYTF

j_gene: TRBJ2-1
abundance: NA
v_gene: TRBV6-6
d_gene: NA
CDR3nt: TGTGCCAGCAGCTCCCGGCTAGGCGGAGCCTATGAGCAGTTCTTC
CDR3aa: CASSSRLGGAYEQFF

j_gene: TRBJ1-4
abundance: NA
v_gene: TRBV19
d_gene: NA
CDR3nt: TGTGCCAGTAGGGCCACCTTCTCGGGTAATGAAAAACTGTTTTTT
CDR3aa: CASRATFSGNEKLFF